This T cell receptor (beta chain) was profiled in a study of blood T cell repertoires in COVID-19. Only in-frame clones appear in the TCRdb table, and some are missing; sequencing was by immunoSEQ multiplex PCR. The sample includes about 210,000 clones, roughly 84% of them seen just once. The CDR3 length is 12 residues. The V gene's germline CDR1 is MDHEN and CDR2 SYDVKM. V lost 4 bases to trimming and J lost 14 bases, with 16 bases between them. Cohort assignment relied on participant-reported clinical history. The sequenced material came from PBMCs or T cells enriched from blood (not recorded which). The source of this sequence is a man aged 30-40 years in a cohort exposed to, infected with or recovered from COVID-19 (not recorded which). The chain uses TRBV28 and TRBJ2-3; D unresolved. The CDR3 is CASSSLGRSGYF. The DNA for the CDR3 is TGTGCCAGCAGTTCCCTTGGGCGTTCAGGGTATTTT.